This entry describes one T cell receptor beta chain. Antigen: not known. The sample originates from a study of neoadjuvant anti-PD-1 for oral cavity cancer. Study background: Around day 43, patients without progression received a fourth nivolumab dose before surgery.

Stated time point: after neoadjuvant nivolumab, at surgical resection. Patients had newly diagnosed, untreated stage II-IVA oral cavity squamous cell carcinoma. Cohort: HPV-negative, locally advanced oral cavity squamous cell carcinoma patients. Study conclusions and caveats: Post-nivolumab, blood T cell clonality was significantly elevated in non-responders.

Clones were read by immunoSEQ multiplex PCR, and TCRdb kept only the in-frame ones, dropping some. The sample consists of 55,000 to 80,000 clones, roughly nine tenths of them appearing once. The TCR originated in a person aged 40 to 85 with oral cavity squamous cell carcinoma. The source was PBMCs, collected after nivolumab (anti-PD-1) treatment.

CDR3 amino acids: CASSPGQSNQPQHF. CDR3 nucleotide sequence: TGCGCCAGCAGCCCGGGACAGAGCAATCAGCCCCAGCATTTT. The genes are TRBV5-1 and TRBJ1-5; 7 positions agree with TRBD1. The CDR3 extends over 14 amino acids. V was clipped by 4 bases and J by 1 base; unmatched bases: 2. From germline, CDR1 is SGHRS and CDR2 YFSETQ. The full variable domain, in which reference TRBV5-1 and TRBJ1-5 provide the parts outside the CDR3, is KAGVTQTPRYLIKTRGQQVTLSCSPISGHRSVSWYQQTPGQGLQFLFEYFSETQRNKGNFPGRFSGRQFSNSRSEMNVSTLELGDSALYLCASSPGQSNQPQHFGDGTRLSIL.